This entry lists 3 T cell receptor beta chains sequenced from one sample in a study of OX40 agonist ivuxolimab in advanced cancers. Measured with immunoSEQ multiplex PCR; TCRdb has only the in-frame clones, and not every one. The sample shows roughly 80,000 clones, about 86% of them seen only once. Source: CD4+ or CD8+ T cells sorted from blood, taken in a trial of the OX40 agonist ivuxolimab. The receptor set was obtained from an adult with an advanced solid tumor such as melanoma, head and neck, liver or kidney cancer.

This chain uses TRBV18 with TRBJ1-4; TRBD1 is a possible D gene (6 bases). There are 14 residues in the CDR3. Germline V CDR1 and CDR2: KGHSH, LQKENI. The ends were cut back, 5 bases at V and 5 bases at J, with 12 bases in the middle. The CDR3: CASSDRTVNEKLFF. The CDR3 nucleotides read TGTGCCAGCTCAGACAGGACAGTGAATGAAAAACTGTTTTTT.

V usage is TRBV28 and J usage is TRBJ2-1, with D tentatively TRBD1 or TRBD2 (6 bases each). Germline V gene lookup returns CDR1 MDHEN and CDR2 SYDVKM. There are 15 residues in the CDR3. V was cut by 2 bases and J by 7 bases, with 15 bases left in between. The CDR3 spells CASSLGQGTRNEQFF. The CDR3 DNA reads TGTGCCAGCAGTTTAGGGCAGGGGACTCGGAATGAGCAGTTCTTC. Full variable domain (remainder filled in from reference TRBV28 and TRBJ2-1): DVKVTQSSRYLVKRTGEKVFLECVQDMDHENMFWYRQDPGLGLRLIYFSYDVKMKEKGDIPEGYSVSREKKERFSLILESASTNQTSMYLCASSLGQGTRNEQFFGPGTRLTVL.

This clone is medium-sized (0.01 to 0.1%). V usage is TRBV29-1 and J usage is TRBJ1-1; D call uncertain. Germline V gives CDR1 SQVTM, CDR2 ANQGSEA. This CDR3 has 11 residues. Trimming took 5 bases from V and 2 from J, leaving 6 bases between them. The CDR3 is CSVTINTEAFF. The CDR3 DNA reads TGCAGCGTTACAATAAACACTGAAGCTTTCTTT.